What follows describes a single T cell receptor (beta chain). The table lists this clone with a few counts. Its antigen remains unidentified. Base qualities are missing; no much larger clone stands one base away. The cohort comprised 670 or so healthy bone marrow donors. Cohort members were all nominally healthy when sampled, although unrecorded immune exposures were likely present. The donor was CMV seronegative and was included in the group of approximately 350 seronegative cohort members. Every donor gave a peripheral blood sample, and the peripheral blood mononuclear cells from that sample were used for TCR beta sequencing. The Qiagen DNeasy Blood Extraction Kit was used to extract genomic DNA from the blood cell samples. Library construction relied on the immunoSEQ multiplex PCR assay. For the multiplex PCR, a mixture combining 60 forward primers for TCR Vbeta segments and 13 reverse primers for TCR Jbeta segments was used. The CDR3 region of rearranged TCR beta genes was amplified from genomic DNA by a multiplex PCR assay. The amplified TCR beta libraries were sequenced on the Illumina HiSeq System as 87-base-pair reads. The study's processing was this. In a later analysis, roughly 80 million unique TCR beta chains were counted across the roughly 700 repertoires, and roughly 11 million of these chains were shared by at least two donors. Raw reads were error-corrected and collapsed into unique sequences by a nearest-neighbor algorithm in which closely related sequences were merged to remove PCR and sequencing errors. To assign V, D and J gene segments, CDR3 sequences were aligned to IMGT reference sequences. For a sequence to be retained, a match of at least six nucleotides to both a V gene segment and a J gene segment was required. Rearrangements were called productive when the CDR3 lacked stop codons and stayed in frame with V and J; all others were non-productive. CDR3 was defined according to IMGT convention as the region running from the second conserved V-encoded cysteine to the conserved J-encoded phenylalanine. The earlier analysis of around 640 of the donors excluded sequences that lacked an unambiguous match to a single V gene segment. An earlier analysis of 587 of the donors called V segments functional above 56.7% productive rearrangements and segregating when the between-donor standard deviation exceeded 5%. To diagnose cytomegalovirus status from the catalog of TCR beta chain sequences, a statistical classification framework was built. A later analysis assigned V and J genes by comparing TCR nucleotide sequences with IMGT/GENE-DB human TR gene sequences. The TCRdist pipeline was used in a later analysis to assign CDR3 sequences and most-parsimonious VDJ recombination scenarios. In a later analysis, every TCR beta chain was defined by the combination of its CDR3 amino acid sequence and its V-gene family, and reads without a unique V-gene family were dropped. A later analysis removed 592 highly shared, low-generation-probability nucleotide sequences to deal with suspected cross-contamination and a sequencing artifact. In a later analysis, a clonal expansion index was calculated for each public chain from normalized within-repertoire ranks of inferred template counts. In a later analysis, generation probabilities were computed with a VDJ recombination model fitted to out-of-frame rearrangements, and the resulting probabilities were checked against IGoR. In a later analysis, hypergeometric tests were used to score TCR-TCR, TCR-HLA and TCR-CMV co-occurrence, with a repertoire-size bias correction applied to TCR pairs. A later analysis estimated false discovery rates by permuting HLA or CMV assignments 20 times. A later analysis grouped co-occurring TCRs with DBSCAN, adding TCRdist sequence similarity when clustering within HLA-allele-positive subsets. Co-occurrence clustering excluded repertoires with fewer than 30,000 or more than 120,000 public chains, plus five with anomalous nucleotide sharing. As stored in TCRdb, this immuneACCESS dataset retains in-frame rearrangements with V and J assigned. A fraction of the clones does not appear; measured against another copy, unresolved V genes explain less than half of the discrepancy, and the remainder lacks a known reason. V and J calls and clone size are given by that table; D and trimming were obtained from the DNA. Present in this sample are some 90,000 clones, 70% to 85% of which were seen just once. 8.2% of the sample is in the top ten clones.

The sample comes from a study of cytomegalovirus exposure and HLA in healthy donors (TCRdb year 2017). The study in broad terms: According to an earlier analysis of 587 of the donors, about 179 million T cells yielded roughly 100 million unique TCR beta sequences and 276 Gb of sequence data. Around 300 gigabases of sequencing data and roughly 90 million unique TCR sequences were included in an early release covering around 650 HLA-typed donors. Of the roughly 400 genotyped donors, 80% to 90% were placed in the genetic ancestry cluster associated with self-reported Caucasian donors. The aim of the study was to test whether cataloging public T cell receptors could identify signatures of past pathogen exposure. Using immunosequencing, the study profiled T cell repertoires from 500 to 800 subjects and related those repertoires to cytomegalovirus serostatus. Along with the approximately 620-subject first cohort, a separate validation cohort of around 110 different subjects was used. High-throughput TCR immunosequencing, statistical association of individual TCRs with disease status, and machine learning were combined to predict cytomegalovirus infection status. A later analysis re-analyzed previously published TCR beta repertoires from 600 to 850 donors and added high-resolution HLA genotyping to study TCR occurrence patterns. In the later analysis, no new phenotypic data were used to find candidate immune exposures; instead, reliance was placed on TCR beta sequences and their occurrence across donors. An earlier analysis of 587 of the donors used high-throughput TCR beta sequencing to judge whether each TCR beta V gene segment behaved as functional or pseudogenic. Alongside the repertoire data, information on donor age, sex, ethnicity and CMV serostatus was compiled. In a later genetic analysis, genome-wide SNP genotypes for about 55% of the roughly 700 donors were used, and that subset was treated as a discovery cohort. Every discovery cohort repertoire had been produced on one sequencing platform. Both class I and class II loci were covered by HLA typing, at four-digit resolution. Typing coverage differed by locus: A, B, C, DRB1 and DQB1 were typed in roughly 620-630 donors, DQA1 in roughly 500, DPA1 in some 570, and DPB1 in roughly 450. Roughly 5 DR-DQ haplotypes were handled as single units for association and clustering, since linkage in the cohort was strong. On average, roughly 240,000 unique TCR beta nucleotide sequences were sequenced per donor among several hundred genotyped donors of the cohort, with 15% to 20% of those sequences being non-productive. Study-level results and caveats: When HLA alleles, especially DR and DQ, strongly co-occurred, TCR associations were difficult to assign to individual alleles. A further reported finding was that TCR beta sequences accurately predicted the HLA-A and HLA-B alleles for most subjects in the first cohort. In an earlier analysis of 450 to 750 of the donors, most TCR beta V segments appeared in productive rearrangements about 87% or about 30% of the time, broadly matching IMGT annotations. Presence/absence analyses assumed roughly uniform sequencing depth across donors, an assumption that may not hold. Because counts were too low, more than 15 rarely observed V segments, including chromosome 9 orphons, were left out of the earlier analysis of 587 of the donors. Correlated functional status among segregating V segments might be attributable to linkage disequilibrium, but an unknown experimental factor could not be ruled out. In this cohort, only TCR beta chains were sequenced, and detectable features were limited by the absence of alpha or paired-chain data. An association between a missense DCLRE1C variant and V-gene and J-gene trimming of TCR beta chains was found in a later genetic analysis and replicated in an independent cohort. A later analysis associated 16,951 TCR beta sequences with specific HLA alleles at a false discovery rate of 0.05. A later genetic analysis reported fewer N-insertions in productive TCRs among donors in an Asian-associated ancestry cluster than the approximately 670-donor mean. For the cohort, immune exposure information was limited to CMV serostatus. Because HLA typing was unavailable for some donors at each locus, only the typed subset was used in association tests. A group of highly shared sequence variants was considered likely to be a technical artifact of the sequencing pipeline. In a later analysis, HLA-associated TCR beta chains were found to be more clonally expanded and to have lower generation probabilities than equally common non-associated chains. A total of 164 TCR beta chains were listed by the study as associated with cytomegalovirus. While some public TCRs were present in many individuals, most TCR sequences turned up only very rarely across donors. The authors suggested that the approach could potentially be generalized to other disease states and immunological phenotypes. According to a later analysis, most CMV-associated TCR beta chains appeared to be HLA-restricted, and the HLA associations seemed to be driven largely by CMV exposure. Several of the top co-occurrence clusters appeared to be linked to parvovirus B19, influenza, CMV and Epstein-Barr virus, according to a later analysis. Three of the identified cytomegalovirus-associated TCR beta chains were confirmed in vitro to be specific for cytomegalovirus antigens. The classifier was reported to diagnose cytomegalovirus status with high specificity and sensitivity in both the original cohort and the validation cohort. A later analysis found that TCR association rates varied across HLA loci, with DRB1 alleles showing the most associated TCRs and HLA-C alleles the fewest.

This sequence originates from a man aged 60 to 75 in good health and CMV-seronegative. Sample: PBMCs.

CDR3 protein: CASSESAGLMNTGELFF. DNA sequence: TGTGCCAGCAGTGAATCCGCGGGACTAATGAACACCGGGGAGCTGTTTTTT. The V and J genes are TRBV6-1 and TRBJ2-2; 7 of the junction bases match TRBD2. V loses 2 bases at its end and J loses 1 base; junction bases beyond the gene matches: 7. Its CDR3 holds 17 amino acids, cysteine through phenylalanine. The read is trimmed to its CDR3 DNA, 51 bases read in frame from base 1. CDR1 MNHNS and CDR2 SASEGT were looked up in the germline V gene.